This T cell receptor beta chain is drawn from a study of early T cells in non-severe SARS-CoV-2 infection. There are many counts of this clonotype. Individual cDNA molecules received unique molecular identifiers during library preparation. TCRdb re-called the 5' RACE reads through MiXCR, storing one row per CDR3 protein. The table shows under 85,000 distinct CDR3 sequences, with over 10% occurring only once. Sequencing was done on a sample of whole blood. The receptor was derived from an adult who was a healthcare worker with PCR-confirmed SARS-CoV-2 infection or an uninfected control (not recorded which).

This chain's CDR3 is CASSYARGGEQYF. CDR3 DNA: TGTGCCAGCAGCTACGCCAGGGGCGGCGAGCAGTACTTC. The rearrangement joins TRBV6-5 to TRBJ2-7; D is possibly TRBD1 (6 bases). This CDR3 has 13 amino acids. V lost 6 bases and J 6 bases, leaving 15 bases between the germline ends. Per germline, CDR1 MNHEY and CDR2 SVGAGI.